This entry concerns a single TCR beta chain. Its antigen is not identified. Clones were sequenced by immunoSEQ multiplex PCR, and TCRdb holds only the in-frame ones, with some missing. The sample shows 80,000 or so clones, around 85% of them seen only once. This specimen comes from a study of OX40 agonist ivuxolimab in advanced cancers. General observations from the study: Clonal expansion by week 6 occurred in CD4+ and CD8+ blood T cells (at 0.1 to 3.0 mg/kg).

Germline V CDR1 and CDR2: SGHTA, FQGTGA. The CDR3 is made up of 15 amino acids. Trimming left V 0 bases short and J 9 bases short, with 12 bases between. Systemic immunosuppression or a history of autoimmune disease excluded patients. This receptor was taken from an adult with an advanced solid tumor such as melanoma, head and neck, liver or kidney cancer. Sequences were derived from CD4+ or CD8+ T cells sorted from blood, sampled in a trial of the OX40 agonist ivuxolimab. The J gene is TRBJ1-6, the V gene TRBV7-3, with a possible D match to TRBD1 (6 bases). CDR3 loop: CASSLTGPGASPLHF. CDR3 nucleotides: TGTGCCAGCAGCTTAACGGGGCCAGGGGCTTCACCCCTCCACTTT. Combining the CDR3 with reference TRBV7-3 and TRBJ1-6 gives the whole variable domain GAGVSQTPSNKVTEKGKYVELRCDPISGHTALYWYRQSLGQGPEFLIYFQGTGAADDSGLPNDRFFAVRPEGSVSTLKIQRTERGDSAVYLCASSLTGPGASPLHFGNGTRLTVT.